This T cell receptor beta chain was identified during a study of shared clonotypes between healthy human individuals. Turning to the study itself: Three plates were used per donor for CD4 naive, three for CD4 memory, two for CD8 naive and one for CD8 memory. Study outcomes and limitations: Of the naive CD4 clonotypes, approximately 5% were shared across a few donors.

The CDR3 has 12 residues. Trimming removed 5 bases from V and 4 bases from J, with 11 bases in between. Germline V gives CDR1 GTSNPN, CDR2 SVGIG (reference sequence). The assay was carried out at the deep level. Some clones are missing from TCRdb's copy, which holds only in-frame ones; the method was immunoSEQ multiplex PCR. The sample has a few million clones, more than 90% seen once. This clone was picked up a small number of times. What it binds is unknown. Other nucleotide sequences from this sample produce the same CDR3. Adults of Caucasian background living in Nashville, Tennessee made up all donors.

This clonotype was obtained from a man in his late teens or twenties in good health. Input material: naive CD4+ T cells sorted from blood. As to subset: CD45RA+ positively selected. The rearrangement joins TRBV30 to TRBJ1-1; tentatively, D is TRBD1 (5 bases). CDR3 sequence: CAWDRGSTEAFF. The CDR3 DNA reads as TGTGCCTGGGACCGGGGGTCCACTGAAGCTTTCTTT.